This T cell receptor (beta chain) derives from a study of T cells and Merkel cell carcinoma outcomes. Details on this clone: The target antigen is unknown.

CDR1 is MNHEY, CDR2 SMNVEV, per germline (reference sequence). The trim removed 6 bases at V and 0 bases at J, leaving 4 bases unmatched. This CDR3 comprises 16 residues. Sequenced by immunoSEQ multiplex PCR; TCRdb stores in-frame clones only, minus some. The sample lists 8,500 to 10,000 clones, roughly 80% seen once, with around 2.5% in the top ten. Study results and limitations: Merkel cell carcinoma outcomes were reportedly predicted by repertoire and T-cell density.

Sequenced material: tumor tissue from Merkel cell carcinoma. This sequence originates from a human donor with Merkel cell carcinoma. This rearrangement joins TRBV27 to TRBJ2-5; 13 bases align to TRBD2. The DNA of the CDR3 is TGTGCCAGCAGCCGACTAGCGGGGGGCCACCAAGAGACCCAGTACTTC. Its translation: CASSRLAGGHQETQYF.